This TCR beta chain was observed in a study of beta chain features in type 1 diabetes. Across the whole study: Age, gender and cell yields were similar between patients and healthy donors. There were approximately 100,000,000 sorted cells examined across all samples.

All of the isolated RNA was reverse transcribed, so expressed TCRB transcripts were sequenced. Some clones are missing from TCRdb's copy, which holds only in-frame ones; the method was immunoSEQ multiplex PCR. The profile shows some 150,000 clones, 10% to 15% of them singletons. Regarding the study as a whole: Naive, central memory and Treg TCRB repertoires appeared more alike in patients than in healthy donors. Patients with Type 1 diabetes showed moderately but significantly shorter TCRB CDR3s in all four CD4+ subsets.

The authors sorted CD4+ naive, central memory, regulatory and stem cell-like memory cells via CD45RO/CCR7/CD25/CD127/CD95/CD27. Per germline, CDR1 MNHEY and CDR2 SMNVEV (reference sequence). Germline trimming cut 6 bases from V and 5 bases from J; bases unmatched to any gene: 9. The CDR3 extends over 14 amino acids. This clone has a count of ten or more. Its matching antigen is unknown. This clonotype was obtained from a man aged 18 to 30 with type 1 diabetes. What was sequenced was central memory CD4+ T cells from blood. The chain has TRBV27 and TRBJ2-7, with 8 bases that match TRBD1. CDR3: CASSSWTGKDEQYF. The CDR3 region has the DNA TGTGCCAGCAGCTCCTGGACAGGGAAAGACGAGCAGTACTTC.